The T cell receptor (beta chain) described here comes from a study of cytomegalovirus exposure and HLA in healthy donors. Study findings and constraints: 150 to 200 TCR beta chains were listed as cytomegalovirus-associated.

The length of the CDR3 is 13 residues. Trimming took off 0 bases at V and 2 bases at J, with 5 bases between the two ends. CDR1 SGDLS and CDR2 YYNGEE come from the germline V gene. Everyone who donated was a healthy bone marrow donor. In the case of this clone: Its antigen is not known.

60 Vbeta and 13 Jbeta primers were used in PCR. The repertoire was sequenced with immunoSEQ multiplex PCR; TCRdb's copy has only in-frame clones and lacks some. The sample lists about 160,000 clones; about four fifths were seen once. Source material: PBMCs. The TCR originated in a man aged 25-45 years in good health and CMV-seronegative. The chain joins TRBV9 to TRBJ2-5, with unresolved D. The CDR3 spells CASSVEAQETQYF. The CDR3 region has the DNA TGTGCCAGCAGCGTAGAAGCGCAAGAGACCCAGTACTTC.